A single sample is the source of the 16 T cell receptor beta chains below, sequenced in a study of blood T cell repertoires in COVID-19. Assay: immunoSEQ multiplex PCR; the TCRdb copy retains only in-frame clones and omits some. The sample lists around 270,000 clones, approximately 86% occurring once. Input material: peripheral blood. Receptors were obtained from a man aged 25-45 years with active or convalescent COVID-19.

Here the CDR3 reads CSDTQGPEAFF. Here the CDR3 DNA reads TGCAGCGACACACAGGGCCCTGAAGCTTTCTTT. The rearrangement links TRBV29-1 to TRBJ1-1, with D perhaps matching TRBD1 (6 bases). The CDR3 is 11 residues long. From germline, CDR1 is SQVTM and CDR2 ANQGSEA. With 7 bases removed from V and 6 bases from J, the gap between germline ends came to 12 bases.

CDR3 amino acids: CASSESGRGKVGELFF. CDR3 sequence (DNA): TGTGCCAGCAGTGAATCTGGCAGGGGGAAGGTCGGGGAGCTGTTTTTT. The V and J genes are TRBV2 and TRBJ2-2; 7 bases are a match to TRBD1. This CDR3 comprises 16 residues. V lost 2 bases to trimming and J lost 7 bases; unmatched junction nucleotides: 10. Germline V gene lookup returns CDR1 SNHLY and CDR2 FYNNEI.

The chain is built from TRBV5-1 and TRBJ2-2, with 7 nucleotides matching TRBD2. J lost 0 bases, V lost 1 base, and 6 bases had no gene match. From germline, CDR1 is SGHRS and CDR2 YFSETQ. CDR3 size: 17 residues. CDR3 nucleotide sequence: TGCGCCAGCAGCTTGCAACCGGGACTATCGAACACCGGGGAGCTGTTTTTT. Amino acid sequence: CASSLQPGLSNTGELFF.

This clone was observed a few times. The chain is built from TRBV19 and TRBJ1-6; D gene uncertain. Germline V gene data show CDR1 as LNHDA and CDR2 as SQIVND (reference sequence). Trimming removed 0 bases at V and 10 bases at J, with 10 bases between. The CDR3 has 14 amino acids. The CDR3 loop is CASSIEAGKSPLHF. CDR3 DNA: TGTGCCAGTAGTATAGAGGCGGGGAAGTCACCCCTCCACTTT. The whole variable domain, remainder taken from reference TRBV19 and TRBJ1-6, is DGGITQSPKYLFRKEGQNVTLSCEQNLNHDAMYWYRQDPGQGLRLIYYSQIVNDFQKGDIAEGYSVSREKKESFPLTVTSAQKNPTAFYLCASSIEAGKSPLHFGNGTRLTVT.

The V and J genes are TRBV4-2 and TRBJ1-2, with D maybe TRBD1 (6 bases). Germline V gene data show CDR1 as LGHNA and CDR2 as YNFKEQ. This CDR3 spans 17 amino acids. V was pared by 0 bases and J by 7 bases, with 21 bases between. CDR3 in amino acids: CASSQEGRGALIGGYTF. The DNA for the CDR3 is TGTGCCAGCAGCCAAGAAGGCAGGGGCGCCCTTATAGGTGGCTACACCTTC.

The CDR3 is CASSIGNNEQFF. CDR3 DNA: TGTGCCAGTAGTATAGGTAACAATGAGCAGTTCTTC. This rearrangement joins TRBV19 to TRBJ2-1; D is unresolved. The V end was cut by 1 base, the J end by 5 bases, with 3 bases between. Germline V gives CDR1 LNHDA, CDR2 SQIVND (reference sequence). This CDR3 comprises 12 residues.

This chain uses TRBV27 with TRBJ2-7; possibly TRBD1 for D (7 bases). V was cut by 0 bases and J by 3 bases, with 12 bases left in between. This CDR3 contains 15 residues. Germline V CDR1 and CDR2: MNHEY, SMNVEV (reference sequence). CDR3 coding DNA: TGTGCCAGCAGTTTATCCAGGGGGGCCCTCTACGAGCAGTACTTC. This encodes CASSLSRGALYEQYF.

V is TRBV6-2 or TRBV6-3 and J is TRBJ2-7; TRBD2 aligns across 8 bases. Germline V gene data show CDR1 as MNHEY and CDR2 as SVGEGT. Germline trimming cut 0 bases from V and 6 bases from J; bases unmatched to any gene: 1. The CDR3 runs to 13 residues. In DNA form, the CDR3 reads TGTGCCAGCAGTTACTCGAGCGGGAGCGAGCAGTACTTC. Its translation is CASSYSSGSEQYF.

The chain joins TRBV2 to TRBJ2-3, with D possibly TRBD1 on 6 matching bases. Germline-derived CDR1 and CDR2 are SNHLY and FYNNEI. Trimming removed 6 bases at V and 2 bases at J, with 15 bases between. CDR3 length: 15 amino acids. CDR3 region: CASRVGGKNTDTQYF. CDR3 DNA: TGTGCCAGCAGGGTAGGGGGTAAAAACACAGATACGCAGTATTTT.

This chain connects TRBV5-4 to TRBJ1-2; 10 bases match TRBD1. This CDR3 has 14 residues. V shed 3 bases and J 5 bases; nucleotides not matched to a gene: 4. Germline V lookup: CDR1 SGHNT, CDR2 YYREEE (reference sequence). As DNA, the CDR3 is TGTGCCAGCAGCTATACGGGACAGGGGTATGGCTACACCTTC. It is translated as CASSYTGQGYGYTF.

The genes are TRBV20-1 and TRBJ1-1; no reliable D call. The CDR3 sequence is 11 residues long. The germline V gene encodes CDR1 DFQATT and CDR2 SNEGSKA (reference sequence). The germline V and J ends were trimmed by 7 bases and 1 base, with 7 bases remaining between them. The CDR3 DNA is TGCAGTGGCCGGAGGAACACTGAAGCTTTCTTT. Its translation: CSGRRNTEAFF.

The genes are TRBV30 and TRBJ1-5; 10 nucleotides line up with TRBD1. Germline CDR1 reads GTSNPN; CDR2 reads SVGIG (reference sequence). The CDR3 consists of 14 residues. After removal of 4 bases from V and 5 bases from J, the junction contained 5 bases not matched to a gene. CDR3 coding DNA: TGTGCCTGGACTACAGGGACAGGGGATCAGCCCCAGCATTTT. As protein: CAWTTGTGDQPQHF.

The chain uses TRBV11-2 and TRBJ2-5; no clear D. CDR3 size: 13 residues. Germline V lookup: CDR1 SGHAT, CDR2 FQNNGV. Trimming cost V 1 base and J 1 base, with 4 bases left between them. The CDR3 nucleotides read TGTGCCAGCAGCTTAGGGGCCCAAGAGACCCAGTACTTC. It translates to CASSLGAQETQYF. The variable domain in full, with the rest retrieved from reference TRBV11-2 and TRBJ2-5, is EAGVAQSPRYKIIEKRQSVAFWCNPISGHATLYWYQQILGQGPKLLIQFQNNGVVDDSQLPKDRFSAERLKGVDSTLKIQPAKLEDSAVYLCASSLGAQETQYFGPGTRLLVL.

With regard to this clone: This CDR3 is also generated by other DNA sequences in the sample. This rearrangement joins TRBV19 to TRBJ2-7; D possibly corresponds to TRBD1 (7 bases). CDR1 is LNHDA, CDR2 SQIVND, per germline (reference sequence). V was trimmed by 3 bases and J by 2 bases, leaving 11 bases between them. The CDR3 loop spans 14 amino acids. The CDR3 sequence is CASSIGGGTYEQYF. In DNA, the CDR3 is TGTGCCAGTAGTATCGGAGGGGGCACCTACGAGCAGTACTTC.

This clone was seen once. V gene TRBV3-1 (or the pseudogene TRBV3-2) combines with J gene TRBJ2-3; D is perhaps TRBD2 (5 bases). The CDR3 spans 13 residues. Germline CDR1 and CDR2: LGHDT and YNNKEL (reference sequence). V lost 4 bases and J 6 bases, leaving 11 bases between the germline ends. The CDR3 here is CASSLGLGDTQYF. The CDR3 nucleotides are TGTGCCAGCAGCCTCGGACTTGGGGATACGCAGTATTTT.

V is TRBV7-9 and J is TRBJ1-2; D unclear. CDR3 size: 12 residues. V lost 5 bases and J 8 bases, leaving 12 bases between the germline ends. The germline V gene has CDR1 SEHNR and CDR2 FQNEAQ (reference sequence). The CDR3 nucleotides are TGTGCCAGCAGCCCGCCGGAGGGAGGCTACACCTTC. It yields the protein CASSPPEGGYTF.